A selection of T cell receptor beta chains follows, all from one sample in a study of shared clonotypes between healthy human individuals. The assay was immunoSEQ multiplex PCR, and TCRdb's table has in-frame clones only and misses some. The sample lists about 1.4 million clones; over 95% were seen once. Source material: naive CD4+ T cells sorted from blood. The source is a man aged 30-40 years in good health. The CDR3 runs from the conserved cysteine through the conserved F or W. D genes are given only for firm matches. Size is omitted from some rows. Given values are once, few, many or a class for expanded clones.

CDR3: CASSQDGSGRFPRSGANVLTF
DNA: TGTGCCAGCAGCCAAGATGGTAGCGGGAGATTCCCCCGCTCTGGGGCCAACGTCCTGACTTTC
V: TRBV4-2
size: .
J: TRBJ2-6
D: TRBD2

CDR3: CASSARPHTEAFF
DNA: TGTGCCAGCAGCGCCCGGCCTCACACTGAAGCTTTCTTT
V: TRBV9
size: .
J: TRBJ1-1
D: .

CDR3: CASSHKKGETQYF
DNA: TGTGCCAGCAGCCATAAAAAGGGGGAGACCCAGTACTTC
V: TRBV5-4
size: once
J: TRBJ2-5
D: .

CDR3: CASSPGQYNEQFF
DNA: TGTGCCAGTAGTCCGGGACAGTACAATGAGCAGTTCTTC
V: TRBV19
size: few
J: TRBJ2-1
D: TRBD1

CDR3: CASSMGAEKLFF
DNA: TGTGCCAGTAGTATGGGAGCGGAAAAACTGTTTTTT
V: TRBV19
size: .
J: TRBJ1-4
D: .

CDR3: CASSIGPAGEQYF
DNA: TGTGCCAGTAGTATAGGTCCAGCGGGCGAGCAGTACTTC
V: TRBV19
size: .
J: TRBJ2-7
D: .

CDR3: CASSLSLGANQPQHF
DNA: TGCGCCAGCAGCTTAAGTCTGGGGGCGAATCAGCCCCAGCATTTT
V: TRBV5-1
size: .
J: TRBJ1-5
D: .

CDR3: CASRGGLAGGPDTQYF
DNA: TGTGCCAGCAGGGGGGGACTAGCGGGAGGGCCAGATACGCAGTATTTT
V: TRBV2
size: .
J: TRBJ2-3
D: TRBD2

CDR3: CASSPPAGRGTEAFF
DNA: TGTGCCAGCAGCCCCCCGGCAGGGAGGGGGACTGAAGCTTTCTTT
V: TRBV5-4
size: .
J: TRBJ1-1
D: .

CDR3: CASTTVSESGYTF
DNA: TGTGCCAGCACTACTGTATCGGAAAGCGGCTACACCTTC
V: TRBV7-9
size: .
J: TRBJ1-2
D: .

CDR3: CSVVVGAVNTGELFF
DNA: TGCAGCGTTGTGGTCGGGGCGGTGAACACCGGGGAGCTGTTTTTT
V: TRBV29-1
size: once
J: TRBJ2-2
D: .

CDR3: CASSITPPSASSYNEQFF
DNA: TGTGCCAGTAGTATAACCCCTCCTAGCGCGAGCTCCTACAATGAGCAGTTCTTC
V: TRBV19
size: .
J: TRBJ2-1
D: .

CDR3: CASSLRVNSYEQYF
DNA: TGTGCCAGCAGCTTAAGGGTAAACTCCTACGAGCAGTACTTC
V: TRBV7-6
size: .
J: TRBJ2-7
D: .

CDR3: CSVGDSVQFF
DNA: TGCAGCGTTGGTGATTCGGTGCAGTTCTTC
V: TRBV29-1
size: .
J: TRBJ2-1
D: .

CDR3: CASSLGPPETEAFF
DNA: TGTGCCAGCAGCTTGGGGCCCCCCGAGACTGAAGCTTTCTTT
V: TRBV7-9
size: .
J: TRBJ1-1
D: .